This TCR beta chain comes out of a study of radiotherapy plus CTLA-4 blockade in lung cancer. As for the study in general: Disease control was achieved by less than 40% of patients, and objective responses by 18%.

The study gave focal radiation plus ipilimumab CTLA-4 blockade to patients with chemo-refractory metastatic non-small-cell lung cancer. As for this clone: Its matching antigen is unknown.

TCRdb keeps only in-frame clones here, not all; method: immunoSEQ multiplex PCR. The table includes 45,000 to 60,000 clones, around 79% detected once. General observations from the study: Expansion in blood of tumor-derived TCR clones was seen after radiotherapy plus ipilimumab. Best predicting response, reportedly, were early blood T cell clone dynamics, with interferon-beta.

This TCR derives from a human donor with non-small cell lung cancer who had a complete response to radiotherapy plus ipilimumab. This material consisted of peripheral blood, taken from a patient treated with radiotherapy plus ipilimumab.

As DNA, the CDR3 is TGTGCCACCCCCCTCGGGGCGGGAGTCACCGGGGAGCTGTTTTTT. It codes for CATPLGAGVTGELFF. This rearrangement joins TRBV18 to TRBJ2-2; 7 bases align to TRBD2. V was pared by 10 bases and J by 4 bases, with 12 bases of the junction left unmatched. Germline values: CDR1 KGHSH, CDR2 LQKENI. The CDR3 sequence is 15 residues long.